These 28 T cell receptor beta chains were all obtained from the same sample, sequenced in a study of blood T cell repertoires in COVID-19. This table comes from immunoSEQ multiplex PCR, and its TCRdb copy is limited to in-frame clones, with some not included. The table lists 110,000 to 150,000 clones, roughly 80% of them singletons. Specimen: PBMCs or T cells enriched from blood (not recorded which). The receptors derive from a man aged 50-59 years who had recovered from COVID-19.

This clone was observed a single time. The CDR3 DNA sequence: TGTGCCAGCAGCTCAGCCGGACAGAACAATGAGCAGTTCTTC. It yields the protein CASSSAGQNNEQFF. The chain has TRBV7-6 and TRBJ2-1; maybe TRBD1 (6 bases). This CDR3 spans 14 amino acids. CDR1 is SGHVS and CDR2 is FNYEAQ in the germline V gene. The V gene lost 4 bases and the J gene lost 5 bases, with 12 bases spanning the gap. The full variable domain, in which reference TRBV7-6 and TRBJ2-1 provide the parts outside the CDR3, is GAGVSQSPRYKVTKRGQDVALRCDPISGHVSLYWYRQALGQGPEFLTYFNYEAQQDKSGLPNDRFSAERPEGSISTLTIQRTEQRDSAMYRCASSSAGQNNEQFFGPGTRLTVL.

This clone was seen more than once but under ten times. This rearrangement joins TRBV18 to TRBJ2-2; D uncertain. The CDR3 has 13 residues. V was shortened by 5 bases and J by 6 bases, with 10 bases between the two germline ends. Germline loops: CDR1 KGHSH, CDR2 LQKENI. The CDR3 region is CASSAPEAGELFF. CDR3 DNA sequence: TGTGCCAGCTCAGCTCCCGAGGCCGGGGAGCTGTTTTTT.

This clone came up once. This chain joins TRBV7-9 and TRBJ2-7; TRBD2 might be the D (6 bases). The CDR3 is 14 residues long. V shed 5 bases and J shed 0 bases, with 11 bases lying between them. CDR1 SEHNR and CDR2 FQNEAQ come from the germline V gene (reference sequence). As DNA, the CDR3 is TGTGCCAGCAGCGGGGGGTCGAGCTCCTACGAGCAGTACTTC. This gives the protein CASSGGSSSYEQYF.

A single count supports this clone. The chain is built from TRBV10-2 and TRBJ2-7, with D tentatively TRBD1 (6 bases). Trimming stripped 7 bases from V and 7 bases from J, with 20 bases between. The CDR3 totals 14 residues. In germline, CDR1 is WSHSY, CDR2 SAAADI. The CDR3 is CASNSGTPVVEQYF. The CDR3 DNA follows: TGCGCCAGCAATTCCGGGACACCCGTCGTTGAGCAGTACTTC.

The chain links TRBV3-1 (or the pseudogene TRBV3-2) to TRBJ2-5; weak D call: TRBD2 (7 bases). Trimming left V 0 bases short and J 3 bases short, with 17 bases between. Germline CDR1 reads LGHDT; CDR2 reads YNNKEL (reference sequence). This CDR3 has 17 residues. CDR3 sequence: CASSQDLRAGAEETQYF. CDR3 bases: TGTGCCAGCAGCCAAGATCTCCGGGCGGGGGCCGAAGAGACCCAGTACTTC.

This clone occurred a few times. V is TRBV3-1 (or the pseudogene TRBV3-2) and J is TRBJ1-1; 7 nucleotides line up with TRBD1. The ends lost 4 bases at V and 2 bases at J; junction bases unmatched: 4. This CDR3 spans 14 amino acids. Germline values: CDR1 LGHDT, CDR2 YNNKEL (reference sequence). The CDR3 nucleotides are TGTGCCAGCAGCCCCCGACAGGGAAACACTGAAGCTTTCTTT. Translation gives CASSPRQGNTEAFF.

The rearrangement joins TRBV5-1 to TRBJ1-2, with TRBD1 matching over 9 bases. The CDR3 has 15 amino acids. The V gene's germline CDR1 is SGHRS and CDR2 YFSETQ. With V trimmed by 0 bases and J by 3 bases, 3 bases remained unmatched. The CDR3, as DNA: TGCGCCAGCAGCTTGGATGGGACAGGGCACTATGGCTACACCTTC. Translated, it gives CASSLDGTGHYGYTF.

This clone was seen more than once but under ten times. The chain has TRBV9 and TRBJ2-1; 8 nucleotides agree with TRBD1. Germline lookup yields CDR1 SGDLS and CDR2 YYNGEE. The junction had 6 bases not matched to a gene; V was cut back by 0 bases and J by 7 bases. The CDR3 sequence is 15 residues long. This chain's CDR3 is CASSVDPGGLNEQFF. The CDR3 nucleotides are TGTGCCAGCAGCGTAGATCCAGGGGGCCTTAATGAGCAGTTCTTC.

The chain links TRBV5-4 to TRBJ1-4; D may be TRBD1 (6 bases). Germline loops: CDR1 SGHNT, CDR2 YYREEE (reference sequence). The CDR3 is 15 amino acids. With 0 bases removed from V and 8 bases from J, the gap between germline ends came to 14 bases. This CDR3 reads CASSLVHGQPEKLFF. DNA of the CDR3: TGTGCCAGCAGCTTGGTTCATGGACAGCCCGAAAAACTGTTTTTT.

V is TRBV7-2 and J is TRBJ2-7, with 7 bases fitting TRBD1. The J segment lost 5 bases and the V segment lost 4 bases, leaving 5 bases of the junction unmatched. The length of the CDR3 is 13 residues. The germline V gene has CDR1 SGHTA and CDR2 FQGNSA. The CDR3 nucleotides read TGTGCCAGCAGCTCTTTTGGACAGGACGAGCAGTACTTC. Protein sequence: CASSSFGQDEQYF.

V gene TRBV27 combines with J gene TRBJ2-5; 11 positions match TRBD2. The CDR3 has 18 residues. CDR1 and CDR2 (germline): MNHEY, SMNVEV (reference sequence). V lost 2 bases, J lost 4 bases, and 12 bases stayed unmatched. The CDR3 sequence is CASSLGVAGGPVRETQYF. The CDR3 bases are TGTGCCAGCAGTTTAGGTGTAGCGGGGGGGCCGGTGAGAGAGACCCAGTACTTC.

A note on this clone: One junction end does not reproduce the germline sequence, and a read error may be involved. The CDR3 DNA reads as TGTGCCAGCAGTTACTCTCGAGCGGGGGAAATCTTC. This codes for CASSYSRAGEIF. This chain links TRBV6-5 with TRBJ2-1; 8 bases line up with TRBD2. Germline lookup yields CDR1 MNHEY and CDR2 SVGAGI. The length of the CDR3 is 12 residues.

This chain connects TRBV6-2 or TRBV6-3 to TRBJ2-7; TRBD2 matches at 11 bases. CDR1 is MNHEY, CDR2 SVGEGT, per germline. J gave up 2 bases and V 3 bases, and 3 bases lay outside the gene matches. The CDR3 contains 15 residues. CDR3 amino acids: CASSYASGGTYEQYF. CDR3 DNA: TGTGCCAGCAGTTATGCTAGCGGGGGGACCTACGAGCAGTACTTC.

The CDR3 region has the DNA TGTGCCAGCAGCTCGGGACAGGGGTGGAACATTCAGTACTTC. As protein: CASSSGQGWNIQYF. V is TRBV7-2 and J is TRBJ2-4; 10 positions match TRBD1. The germline V gene encodes CDR1 SGHTA and CDR2 FQGNSA. J gave up 7 bases and V 4 bases, and 4 bases lay outside the gene matches. This CDR3 has 14 amino acids.

This clone was observed a single time. The V call is TRBV6-5, the J call TRBJ2-7, with D unclear. The CDR3 contains 14 residues. V was pared by 0 bases and J by 0 bases, with 6 bases between. Germline loops: CDR1 MNHEY, CDR2 SVGAGI. CDR3 residues: CASSYSGSSYEQYF. For the CDR3, the DNA is TGTGCCAGCAGTTACTCCGGTAGCTCCTACGAGCAGTACTTC.

This chain uses TRBV7-2 with TRBJ1-2; TRBD1 is a possible D gene (6 bases). Germline V gene sequence: CDR1 SGHTA, CDR2 FQGNSA. Trimming cost V 3 bases and J 8 bases, with 13 bases left between them. The CDR3 has 13 amino acids. CDR3 nucleotide sequence: TGTGCCAGCAGCTTTCTAACAGGGCAGGGCTACACCTTC. This codes for CASSFLTGQGYTF.

The chain links TRBV6-2 or TRBV6-3 to TRBJ2-3; 12 bases map to TRBD2. This CDR3 has 20 residues. Trimming at V came to 2 bases and at J to 6 bases, leaving 18 bases not matched to a gene. Germline CDR1 reads MNHEY; CDR2 reads SVGEGT. CDR3 DNA sequence: TGTGCCAGCAGTTACCCCCTGACTAGCGGGAGCCCTTCAATCGTGGATACGCAGTATTTT. This encodes CASSYPLTSGSPSIVDTQYF.

This clone was detected only once. The V call is TRBV6-6, the J call TRBJ2-3, with a possible D match to TRBD2 (6 bases). The CDR3 loop spans 15 amino acids. In germline, CDR1 is MNHNY, CDR2 SVGAGI (reference sequence). V shed 2 bases and J shed 2 bases, with 11 bases lying between them. This CDR3 is CASSYGGLPTDTQYF. Here the CDR3 DNA reads TGTGCCAGCAGTTACGGGGGACTTCCCACAGATACGCAGTATTTT.

V is TRBV27 and J is TRBJ1-6; D is perhaps TRBD1 (5 bases). The CDR3 is made up of 16 amino acids. From germline, CDR1 is MNHEY and CDR2 SMNVEV (reference sequence). The V and J ends lost 6 bases and 0 bases respectively, with 12 bases between them. CDR3 protein: CASRDPGISYNSPLHF. The CDR3 DNA follows: TGTGCCAGCAGAGATCCAGGGATCTCCTATAATTCACCCCTCCACTTT.

Remarks on this clone: This same CDR3 is encoded by further DNA sequences in the sample. This chain links TRBV27 with TRBJ2-4; possible D gene TRBD2, 6 bases. Trimming shortened V by 3 bases and J by 1 base, and 7 bases separated the two germline ends. This CDR3 has 14 amino acids. Germline assignment: CDR1 MNHEY and CDR2 SMNVEV (reference sequence). CDR3 coding DNA: TGTGCCAGCAGTTTTGGGGGGGCCAAAAACATTCAGTACTTC. It yields the protein CASSFGGAKNIQYF.

This chain uses TRBV27 with TRBJ1-2, with 7 nucleotides matching TRBD1. Trimming cost V 8 bases and J 5 bases; bases outside gene matches: 11. Per germline, CDR1 MNHEY and CDR2 SMNVEV (reference sequence). The CDR3 has 14 amino acids. The CDR3 sequence is CASHSADRAYGYTF. CDR3 DNA: TGTGCCAGCCATTCCGCCGACAGGGCTTATGGCTACACCTTC.

This clone is a singleton in its sample. This chain uses TRBV29-1 with TRBJ2-5; possible D gene TRBD2, 6 bases. From germline, CDR1 is SQVTM and CDR2 ANQGSEA. The CDR3 is made up of 15 amino acids. Trimming cost V 5 bases and J 5 bases, with 21 bases left between them. CDR3 residues: CSVREVAGFRETQYF. The DNA of the CDR3 is TGCAGCGTTCGGGAAGTGGCGGGGTTCAGGGAGACCCAGTACTTC.

V and J are TRBV5-4 and TRBJ1-1; D is uncertain. The CDR3 is 13 residues long. CDR1 and CDR2 from the germline V gene are SGHNT and YYREEE (reference sequence). V was clipped by 3 bases and J by 0 bases, with 6 bases between them. CDR3 in DNA: TGTGCCAGCAGCTCATGGCTGAACACTGAAGCTTTCTTT. It specifies CASSSWLNTEAFF.

This rearrangement joins TRBV5-1 to TRBJ1-6, with D possibly matching TRBD1 (5 bases). V lost 3 bases and J 7 bases, leaving 14 bases between the germline ends. Germline CDR1 and CDR2: SGHRS and YFSETQ. The CDR3 consists of 15 residues. The CDR3 loop is CASSSSVTDNSPLHF. Here the CDR3 DNA reads TGCGCCAGCAGCTCGTCCGTGACAGACAATTCACCCCTCCACTTT. The whole variable domain, filled in from reference TRBV5-1 and TRBJ1-6, reads KAGVTQTPRYLIKTRGQQVTLSCSPISGHRSVSWYQQTPGQGLQFLFEYFSETQRNKGNFPGRFSGRQFSNSRSEMNVSTLELGDSALYLCASSSSVTDNSPLHFGNGTRLTVT.

The chain uses TRBV19 and TRBJ2-7, with D tentatively TRBD1 (5 bases). V lost 5 bases to trimming and J lost 0 bases, with 11 bases between them. CDR3 length: 14 amino acids. In germline, CDR1 is LNHDA, CDR2 SQIVND (reference sequence). CDR3: CASSARVSSYEQYF. The DNA for the CDR3 is TGTGCCAGTAGTGCCAGGGTAAGCTCCTACGAGCAGTACTTC. The full variable domain, completed using reference TRBV19 and TRBJ2-7, is DGGITQSPKYLFRKEGQNVTLSCEQNLNHDAMYWYRQDPGQGLRLIYYSQIVNDFQKGDIAEGYSVSREKKESFPLTVTSAQKNPTAFYLCASSARVSSYEQYFGPGTRLTVT.

This clone has more than one count but fewer than ten. The chain carries TRBV2 and TRBJ2-7; D not resolved. Trimming cost V 8 bases and J 5 bases, with 13 bases left between them. The germline CDR1 and CDR2 sequences are SNHLY and FYNNEI. CDR3 length: 12 amino acids. The CDR3 nucleotides are TGTGCCAGCGGGCGTAGATTCGACGAGCAGTACTTC. Protein sequence: CASGRRFDEQYF.

The chain carries TRBV6-2 or TRBV6-3 and TRBJ1-1, with D tentatively TRBD1 (5 bases). Per germline, CDR1 MNHEY and CDR2 SVGEGT. This CDR3 is 13 amino acids long. V lost 6 bases and J 7 bases, leaving 15 bases between the germline ends. The CDR3 is CASSPTGGFEAFF. CDR3 sequence (DNA): TGTGCCAGCAGCCCCACGGGGGGGTTTGAAGCTTTCTTT.

This clone was picked up one time. The chain couples TRBV28 to TRBJ1-1; TRBD1 matches 9 bases. The CDR3 extends over 14 amino acids. V shed 9 bases, J shed 3 bases, and the junction held 8 bases outside the gene matches. Germline assignment: CDR1 MDHEN and CDR2 SYDVKM. CDR3 region: CASTKTGGYTEAFF. The CDR3 DNA sequence: TGTGCCAGTACTAAAACAGGGGGCTACACTGAAGCTTTCTTT.